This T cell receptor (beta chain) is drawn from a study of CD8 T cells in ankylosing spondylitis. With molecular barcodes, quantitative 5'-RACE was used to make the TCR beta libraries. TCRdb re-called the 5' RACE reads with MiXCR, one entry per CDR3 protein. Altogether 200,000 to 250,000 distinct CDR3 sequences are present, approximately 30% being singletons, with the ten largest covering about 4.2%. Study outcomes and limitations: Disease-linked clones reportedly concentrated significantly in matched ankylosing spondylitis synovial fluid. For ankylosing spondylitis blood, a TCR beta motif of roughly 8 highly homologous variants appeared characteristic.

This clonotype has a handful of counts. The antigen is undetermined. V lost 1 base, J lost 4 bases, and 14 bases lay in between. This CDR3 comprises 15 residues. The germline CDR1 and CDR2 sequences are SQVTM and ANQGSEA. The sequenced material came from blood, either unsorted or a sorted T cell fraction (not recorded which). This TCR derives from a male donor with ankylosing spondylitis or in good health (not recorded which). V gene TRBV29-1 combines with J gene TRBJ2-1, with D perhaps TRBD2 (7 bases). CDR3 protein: CSVEVGGAGYNEQFF. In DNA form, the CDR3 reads TGCAGCGTTGAAGTAGGGGGGGCGGGGTACAATGAGCAGTTCTTC.